This TCR beta chain emerged from a study of T-cell reconstitution after alpha-beta-depleted transplantation in children. The CDR3 has 14 amino acids. Trimming took off 8 bases at V and 8 bases at J, with 19 bases between the two ends. Many counts were recorded for this clonotype. Its antigen is undetermined. Study-level findings and limits: T-cell counts and diversity were attributed mostly to newly produced T cells one year after transplant.

A library of TCRbeta sequences, prepared with unique molecular identifiers, was generated. A single record per CDR3 protein comes from TCRdb applying MiXCR to the PCR reads. The data show 700,000 to 950,000 distinct CDR3 sequences, with 15% to 20% seen just once and roughly 4.8% held by the top ten. This chain joins TRBV12-3 or TRBV12-4 and TRBJ2-1, with a possible D match to TRBD2 (6 bases). The origin of this receptor is a male patient younger than 18 who had a stem cell transplant for acute lymphoblastic leukemia, so the T cells may come from the graft donor. This specimen consisted of PBMCs, mostly from graft donor cells, obtained 360 days after TCRalphabeta/CD19-depleted stem cell transplant. This chain's CDR3 is CASFQGHRRDEQFF. CDR3 coding DNA: TGTGCCAGCTTTCAAGGACACCGGAGGGATGAGCAGTTCTTC.